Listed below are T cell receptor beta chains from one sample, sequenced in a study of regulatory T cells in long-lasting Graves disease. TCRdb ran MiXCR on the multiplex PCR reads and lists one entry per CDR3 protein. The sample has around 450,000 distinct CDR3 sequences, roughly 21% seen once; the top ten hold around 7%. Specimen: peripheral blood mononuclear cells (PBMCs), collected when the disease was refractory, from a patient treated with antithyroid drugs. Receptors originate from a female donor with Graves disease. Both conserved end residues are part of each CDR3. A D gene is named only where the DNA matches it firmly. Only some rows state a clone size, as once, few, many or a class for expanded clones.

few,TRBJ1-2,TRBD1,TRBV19,CASSRPPGTGGLGPYGYTF,TGTGCCAGTAGTCGGCCCCCCGGGACAGGGGGTCTCGGGCCCTATGGCTACACCTTC
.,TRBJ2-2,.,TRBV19,CASSVGPPGTGELFF,TGTGCCAGTAGCGTTGGACCTCCGGGCACCGGGGAGCTGTTTTTT
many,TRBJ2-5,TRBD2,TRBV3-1,CASSQGGGGPRETQYF,TGTGCCAGCAGCCAAGGGGGGGGAGGCCCTAGAGAGACCCAGTACTTC
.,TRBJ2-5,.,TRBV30,CAWRRQSKETQYF,TGTGCCTGGAGACGACAGTCAAAAGAGACCCAGTACTTC
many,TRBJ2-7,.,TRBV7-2,CASSLGHNGDLSYEQYF,TGTGCCAGCAGCTTAGGTCACAACGGGGACTTAAGCTACGAGCAGTACTTC
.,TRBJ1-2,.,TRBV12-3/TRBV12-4,CASTVTTGDVGYAF,TGTGCCAGCACCGTTACGACGGGGGACGTTGGCTACGCCTTC
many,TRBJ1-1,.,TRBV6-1,CASSEGGTREAFF,TGTGCCAGCAGTGAGGGCGGGACCCGGGAAGCTTTCTTT
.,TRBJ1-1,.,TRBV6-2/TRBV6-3,CASSYSGDGNTEAFF,TGTGCCAGCAGTTACTCAGGGGATGGCAACACTGAAGCTTTCTTT
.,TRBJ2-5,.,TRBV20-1,CSARDWDKSFRETQYF,TGCAGTGCTAGAGATTGGGACAAGTCATTTCGGGAGACCCAGTACTTC
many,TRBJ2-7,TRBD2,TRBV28,CASSTPGLAGGLYEQYF,TGTGCCAGCAGTACCCCTGGACTAGCGGGAGGCCTCTACGAGCAGTACTTC
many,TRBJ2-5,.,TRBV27,CASSLGVLHGETQYF,TGTGCCAGCAGTTTAGGCGTGCTACACGGGGAGACCCAGTACTTC
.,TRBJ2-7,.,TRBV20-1,CSARADGYEQYF,TGCAGTGCTAGGGCGGACGGCTACGAGCAGTACTTC
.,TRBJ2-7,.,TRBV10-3,CATSGAASYEQYF,TGTGCCACCAGTGGGGCAGCTTCCTACGAGCAGTACTTC
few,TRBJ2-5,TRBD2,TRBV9,CASSVAGGLGETQYF,TGTGCCAGCAGCGTAGCGGGGGGGTTGGGCGAGACCCAGTACTTC
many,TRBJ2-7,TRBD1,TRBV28,CASSLVGQGGDVAYEQYF,TGTGCCAGCAGTTTAGTCGGACAGGGGGGGGACGTGGCCTACGAGCAGTACTTC
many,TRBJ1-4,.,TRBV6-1,CASRRVGVGEKLFF,TGTGCCAGCAGGCGAGTGGGGGTAGGAGAAAAACTGTTTTTT
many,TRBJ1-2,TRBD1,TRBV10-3,CASGTDLNYGYTF,TGTGCCTCCGGGACAGACCTTAACTATGGCTACACCTTC
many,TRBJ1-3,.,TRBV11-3,CASSGQMIGNTIYF,TGTGCCAGCTCGGGGCAGATGATTGGAAACACCATATATTTT
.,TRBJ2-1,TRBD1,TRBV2,CASSPEGQSLHNEQFF,TGTGCCAGCAGTCCCGAGGGACAGTCCCTCCACAATGAGCAGTTCTTC
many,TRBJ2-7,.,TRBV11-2,CASTHLGEEQYF,TGTGCCAGCACCCACCTGGGTGAGGAGCAGTACTTC
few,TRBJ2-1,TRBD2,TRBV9,CASSVVAGVYNEQFF,TGTGCCAGCAGCGTAGTGGCGGGAGTGTACAATGAGCAGTTCTTC
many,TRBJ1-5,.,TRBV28,CASSLLLNQPQHF,TGTGCCAGCAGTTTGTTACTAAATCAGCCCCAGCATTTT
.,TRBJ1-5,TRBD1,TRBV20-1,CSARALDRGSNQPQHF,TGCAGTGCTAGAGCCTTGGACAGGGGGAGCAATCAGCCCCAGCATTTT
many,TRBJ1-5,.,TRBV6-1,CASREGRLSNQPQHF,TGTGCCAGCAGAGAGGGACGGCTTAGCAATCAGCCCCAGCATTTT
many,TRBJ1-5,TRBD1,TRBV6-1,CASSRDRGGNQPQHF,TGTGCCAGCAGTAGAGACAGGGGAGGCAATCAGCCCCAGCATTTT
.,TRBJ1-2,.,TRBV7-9,CASSTGRLYGYTF,TGTGCCAGCAGCACTGGTCGGCTCTATGGCTACACCTTC
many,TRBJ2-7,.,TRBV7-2,CASSSVFGSEQYF,TGTGCCAGCAGCTCCGTTTTTGGGTCCGAGCAGTACTTC
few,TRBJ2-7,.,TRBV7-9,CASSWLGRPSYEQYF,TGTGCCAGCAGCTGGCTTGGCAGACCCTCCTACGAGCAGTACTTC
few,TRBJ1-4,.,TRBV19,CASSISGTTNEKLFF,TGTGCCAGTAGTATTTCCGGGACAACTAATGAAAAACTGTTTTTT
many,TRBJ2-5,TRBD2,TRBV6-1,CASSGGLAGTETQYF,TGTGCCAGCAGTGGCGGACTAGCGGGGACGGAGACCCAGTACTTC
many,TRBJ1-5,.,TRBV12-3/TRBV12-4,CASSIDTGGYQPQHF,TGTGCCAGCAGTATTGACACCGGGGGGTATCAGCCCCAGCATTTT
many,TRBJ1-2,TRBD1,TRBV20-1,CSATGQGRGYTF,TGCAGTGCTACCGGACAGGGGAGAGGCTACACCTTC
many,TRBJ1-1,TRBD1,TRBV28,CASSLPGQGATEAFF,TGTGCCAGCAGTTTACCGGGACAGGGGGCAACTGAAGCTTTCTTT
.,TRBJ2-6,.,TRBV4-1,CASSQDGSGANVLTF,TGCGCCAGCAGCCAAGATGGCTCTGGGGCCAACGTCCTGACTTTC
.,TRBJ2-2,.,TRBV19,CAGSIGGRNTEELFF,TGTGCCGGTAGTATAGGGGGGAGGAACACCGAGGAGCTGTTTTTT
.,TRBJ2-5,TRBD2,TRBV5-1,CASSLIAGGGETQYF,TGCGCCAGCAGCTTGATAGCGGGAGGAGGAGAGACCCAGTACTTC
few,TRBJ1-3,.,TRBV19,CASSIAIRGPGNTIYF,TGTGCCAGTAGTATCGCCATCCGGGGCCCTGGAAACACCATATATTTT
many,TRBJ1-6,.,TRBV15,CATSTSDSPLHF,TGTGCCACCAGCACCTCTGATTCACCCCTCCACTTT
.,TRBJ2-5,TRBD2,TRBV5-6,CASSSPRGVEETQYF,TGTGCCAGCAGCTCGCCTCGGGGGGTTGAAGAGACCCAGTACTTC
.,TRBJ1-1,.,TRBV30,CARTRDTLNTEAFF,TGTGCCCGGACCCGAGACACATTGAACACTGAAGCTTTCTTT
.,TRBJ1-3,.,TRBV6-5,CASSYSRNGQGNTIYF,TGTGCCAGCAGTTACTCGCGCAACGGACAAGGAAACACCATATATTTT
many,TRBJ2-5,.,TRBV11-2,CASSLLGSNQETQYF,TGTGCCAGCAGTTTATTGGGCAGTAACCAAGAGACCCAGTACTTC
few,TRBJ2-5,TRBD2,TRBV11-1,CASSSPTSGTSPQETQYF,TGTGCCAGCAGTTCCCCCACTAGCGGGACCTCTCCCCAAGAGACCCAGTACTTC
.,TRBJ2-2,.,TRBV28,CASRLGTAGELFF,TGTGCCAGCAGGTTAGGAACGGCCGGGGAGCTGTTTTTT
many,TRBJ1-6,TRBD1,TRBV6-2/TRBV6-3,CASRQNPDRRGSPLHF,TGTGCCAGCAGGCAAAACCCGGACAGGAGAGGTTCACCCCTCCACTTT
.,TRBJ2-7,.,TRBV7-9,CASSALGHEQYF,TGTGCCAGCAGCGCACTGGGCCACGAGCAGTACTTC
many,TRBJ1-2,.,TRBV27,CASSLFWVGYTF,TGTGCCAGCAGTTTATTCTGGGTCGGCTACACCTTC
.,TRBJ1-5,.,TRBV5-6,CASSLGTSYSNQPQHF,TGTGCCAGCAGCTTAGGGACCTCTTATAGCAATCAGCCCCAGCATTTT
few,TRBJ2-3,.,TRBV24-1,CATSDSPDTQYF,TGTGCCACCAGTGATTCTCCAGATACGCAGTATTTT
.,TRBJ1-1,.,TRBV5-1,CASSFQDTSTEAFF,TGCGCCAGCAGCTTTCAAGACACGTCCACTGAAGCTTTCTTT
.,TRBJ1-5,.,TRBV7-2,CASSLQGGGSNQPQHF,TGTGCCAGCAGCCTGCAAGGGGGTGGAAGCAATCAGCCCCAGCATTTT